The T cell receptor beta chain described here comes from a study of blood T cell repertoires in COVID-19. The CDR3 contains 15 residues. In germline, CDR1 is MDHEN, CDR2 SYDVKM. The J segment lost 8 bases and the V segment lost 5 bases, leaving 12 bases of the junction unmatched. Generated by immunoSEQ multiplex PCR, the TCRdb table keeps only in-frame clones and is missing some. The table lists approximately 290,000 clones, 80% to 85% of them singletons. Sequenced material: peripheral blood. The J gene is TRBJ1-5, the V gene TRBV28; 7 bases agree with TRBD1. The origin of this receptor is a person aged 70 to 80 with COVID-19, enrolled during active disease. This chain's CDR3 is CASSLPTGMVEPQHF. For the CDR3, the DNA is TGTGCCAGCAGTCTGCCGACAGGGATGGTGGAGCCCCAGCATTTT.